One and the same sample provided the 5 T cell receptor beta chains below, sequenced in a study of T cells in tuberculosis. The protocol was immunoSEQ multiplex PCR, while the TCRdb copy is restricted to in-frame clones and leaves out a portion. The sample holds roughly 61,000 clones, roughly 90% seen once. After thawing and overnight rest, PBMC were stained with GMM-loaded CD1B tetramer, viability dye and anti-CD3 for sorting. The lipid loaded on the CD1B tetramers was C32 glucose monomycolate from Rhodococcus equi. The specimen sequenced was CD1b-GMM tetramer-negative cells sorted from PBMCs. The receptors derive from an adult woman with latent tuberculosis.

V and J are TRBV7-3 and TRBJ2-7, with TRBD2 matching 8 bases. Per the germline V gene, CDR1 is SGHTA and CDR2 is FQGTGA. J lost 2 bases, V lost 6 bases, and 3 bases had no gene match. This CDR3 has 13 residues. Here the CDR3 DNA reads TGTGCCAGCAGTATAGCGGGAACCTACGAGCAGTACTTC. Translation: CASSIAGTYEQYF.

CDR3 in DNA: TGCGCCAGCAGACGACAGGGAAATGGCTACACCTTC. Translated: CASRRQGNGYTF. The J gene is TRBJ1-2, the V gene TRBV4-1; 7 positions agree with TRBD1. J was trimmed by 6 bases and V by 6 bases; bases with no gene match: 4. There are 12 residues in the CDR3. Germline values: CDR1 MGHRA, CDR2 YSYEKL.

This chain uses TRBV6-1 with TRBJ1-2; D not resolved. CDR3 length: 15 residues. Trimming removed 0 bases at V and 4 bases at J, with 12 bases between. Germline loops: CDR1 MNHNS, CDR2 SASEGT. The DNA of the CDR3 is TGTGCCAGCAGTGAAGCCAGGCAGATCATCTATGGCTACACCTTC. It encodes CASSEARQIIYGYTF.

V gene TRBV4-1 combines with J gene TRBJ2-7; TRBD1 agrees at 8 bases. This CDR3 comprises 18 residues. Germline CDR1 MGHRA, CDR2 YSYEKL. Losses at the gene ends were 2 bases for V and 4 bases for J; bases not matched to a gene: 16. CDR3 DNA: TGCGCCAGCAGCCAACGTAGGACAGGGCTTTTCGGATCGTACGAGCAGTACTTC. It specifies CASSQRRTGLFGSYEQYF.

The rearrangement uses TRBV7-9 and TRBJ2-2; 9 positions match TRBD1. This CDR3 is 16 amino acids long. Germline V gene lookup returns CDR1 SEHNR and CDR2 FQNEAQ (reference sequence). J gave up 1 base and V 5 bases, and 5 bases lay outside the gene matches. CDR3 bases: TGTGCCAGCAGCCGCCAGGGACAGGGGAACACCGGGGAGCTGTTTTTT. Its protein is CASSRQGQGNTGELFF.